The entry below describes one TCR beta chain. This entry is derived from a study of blood T cell repertoires in COVID-19. Study background: Spain, Italy and the United States supplied samples that represented acute and convalescent COVID-19. PBMCs, B-cell-depleted T cells, or T cells provided the cDNA or gDNA that made up the material.

Trimming cost V 7 bases and J 8 bases, with 11 bases left between them. Per germline, CDR1 MNHNY and CDR2 SVGAGI (reference sequence). The CDR3 runs to 11 residues. In the study's own analysis: Counts of nucleated cells, estimated from reference gene primer amplification, were obtained. Assay used: immunoSEQ multiplex PCR; TCRdb lists only in-frame clones, some missing. The DNA was the basis for D and trimming; V, J and clone size are from that table. Of under 400,000 clones listed, around 91% are singletons. The TCR originated in a man younger than 35 with active or convalescent COVID-19. Sequenced input: peripheral blood. The chain employs TRBV6-6 and TRBJ1-2, with a weak D call TRBD1 (6 bases). The DNA for the CDR3 is TGTGCCAGCACCTACAGGGACGGCTACACCTTC. It encodes CASTYRDGYTF.